What follows describes a single TCR beta chain. Its antigen remains unidentified. This entry is derived from a study of T cells after yellow fever vaccination. The overall study: Preparation of the low-cell-number fractions used SMART-Seq v4 Ultra Low Input. Notes on the study in general: Repertoires sorted by FACS could include abundant clonotypes that are contaminants from the bulk population.

From germline, CDR1 is KGHSH and CDR2 LQKENI. V dropped 3 bases and J dropped 3 bases, with 21 bases sitting between them. This CDR3 has 17 amino acids. MiXCR was run by TCRdb on the 5' RACE reads, yielding one entry per CDR3 protein. Of a few hundred thousand distinct CDR3 sequences in the sample, 15% to 20% were seen once. The TCR comes from a man aged 30 to 45 who received the YFV17D yellow fever vaccine. V usage is TRBV18 and J usage is TRBJ2-7; either TRBD1 or TRBD2 may supply D (5 bases each). The material sequenced was PBMCs, taken 15 days after the yellow fever booster vaccination. CDR3 coding DNA: TGTGCCAGCTCACCTGGCGAGGGGCTGCCAAACATCTACGAGCAGTACTTC. It encodes CASSPGEGLPNIYEQYF.